A single sample is the source of the 15 T cell receptor beta chains below, sequenced in a study of cytomegalovirus exposure and HLA in healthy donors. The PCR employed 60 Vbeta primers together with 13 Jbeta primers. The method was immunoSEQ multiplex PCR; TCRdb's version includes in-frame clones alone and lacks a portion of them. The sample shows under 150,000 clones, about 74% of them seen only once. The sequenced sample was PBMCs. Receptors were obtained from a man aged 30 to 45 in good health and CMV-seronegative.

The chain couples TRBV5-1 to TRBJ1-5, with D tentatively TRBD1 (5 bases). The CDR3 runs 14 residues. Germline V lookup: CDR1 SGHRS, CDR2 YFSETQ. Trimming left V 4 bases short and J 7 bases short, with 15 bases between. The CDR3 DNA sequence: TGCGCCAGCAGCCGGGGGATGGGAGGGCAGCCCCAGCATTTT. Encoded protein: CASSRGMGGQPQHF.

The chain carries TRBV6-5 and TRBJ1-2; perhaps TRBD1 as D (5 bases). V lost 1 base and J 6 bases, leaving 18 bases between the germline ends. This CDR3 region has 16 residues. Germline assignment: CDR1 MNHEY and CDR2 SVGAGI. The CDR3: CASSYFRTPSSDGYTF. The CDR3 bases are TGTGCCAGCAGTTACTTTAGGACACCCTCCTCGGATGGCTACACCTTC.

The count of this clone is one. V is TRBV7-2 and J is TRBJ2-7; D not certain. This CDR3 is built from 12 residues. The germline V and J ends were trimmed by 2 bases and 1 base, with 3 bases remaining between them. In germline, CDR1 is SGHTA, CDR2 FQGNSA. The CDR3 spells CASSLPSYEQYF. CDR3 DNA sequence: TGTGCCAGCAGCTTACCATCCTACGAGCAGTACTTC.

The J gene is TRBJ2-7, the V gene TRBV9, with D perhaps matching TRBD1 (6 bases). V lost 0 bases and J 3 bases, leaving 10 bases between the germline ends. Germline V CDR1 and CDR2: SGDLS, YYNGEE. The CDR3 is 14 amino acids. The CDR3 loop reads CASSVAPGDYEQYF. The CDR3 coding sequence is TGTGCCAGCAGCGTAGCCCCAGGGGACTACGAGCAGTACTTC.

The chain links TRBV7-2 to TRBJ1-2; D might be TRBD1 (5 bases). V lost 3 bases and J 7 bases, leaving 12 bases between the germline ends. The germline V gene has CDR1 SGHTA and CDR2 FQGNSA. CDR3 size: 13 residues. The CDR3 reads CASSFGGGLGYTF. CDR3 nucleotides: TGTGCCAGCAGCTTCGGGGGAGGGCTTGGCTACACCTTC.

The chain uses TRBV9 and TRBJ1-1; no definite D call. CDR3 size: 15 residues. CDR1 is SGDLS, CDR2 YYNGEE, per germline. Between the trimmed V and J ends, which lost 0 bases and 1 base, there was a span of 10 bases. The DNA of the CDR3 is TGTGCCAGCAGCGTAGTAGACACCACGAACACTGAAGCTTTCTTT. Translating gives CASSVVDTTNTEAFF.

The rearrangement joins TRBV11-2 to TRBJ1-3, with D unresolved. Germline assignment: CDR1 SGHAT and CDR2 FQNNGV. V lost 7 bases and J 3 bases, leaving 10 bases between the germline ends. The CDR3 totals 13 residues. The CDR3 is CASTTYGGNTIYF. The CDR3 DNA follows: TGTGCCAGCACCACTTACGGTGGAAACACCATATATTTT.

This clone has more than one count but fewer than ten. The chain is built from TRBV30 and TRBJ1-5; 8 nucleotides match TRBD1. The J segment lost 8 bases and the V segment lost 3 bases, leaving 18 bases of the junction unmatched. The CDR3 contains 17 residues. The germline CDR1 and CDR2 sequences are GTSNPN and SVGIG (reference sequence). This CDR3 reads CAWSEKAGGWMGEPQHF. In nucleotides, the CDR3 is TGTGCCTGGAGCGAGAAGGCAGGGGGCTGGATGGGAGAGCCCCAGCATTTT.

In its sample, this clone was seen once. This chain uses TRBV27 with TRBJ2-2; TRBD2 aligns across 8 bases. The length of the CDR3 is 15 residues. Per the germline V gene, CDR1 is MNHEY and CDR2 is SMNVEV (reference sequence). The ends lost 8 bases at V and 1 base at J; junction bases unmatched: 6. The CDR3 DNA reads TGTGCCAGCGGAGCCGGGACTAGGAACACCGGGGAGCTGTTTTTT. Protein: CASGAGTRNTGELFF.

The V call is TRBV7-2, the J call TRBJ2-3, with 10 positions matching TRBD2. Germline trimming cut 1 base from V and 2 bases from J; bases unmatched to any gene: 3. The V gene's germline CDR1 is SGHTA and CDR2 FQGNSA. The CDR3 sequence is 16 residues long. CDR3 residues: CASSLVAGGLTDTQYF. DNA of the CDR3: TGTGCCAGCAGCTTAGTAGCGGGGGGTCTCACAGATACGCAGTATTTT.

This clone was detected only once. The chain carries TRBV12-5 and TRBJ2-7; 8 bases match TRBD1. V was pared by 1 base and J by 3 bases, with 8 bases of the junction left unmatched. CDR1 and CDR2 (germline): LGHNT, FRNRAP. CDR3 length: 16 residues. CDR3 nucleotide sequence: TGTGCTAGTGGTTTGGCGAAAGGGGACAGGCTCTACGAGCAGTACTTC. It is translated as CASGLAKGDRLYEQYF.

This clone was counted once. V and J are TRBV5-6 and TRBJ2-1; TRBD2 aligns across 7 bases. V gave up 0 bases and J gave up 6 bases; unmatched junction bases: 6. This CDR3 contains 15 residues. Germline CDR1 is SGHDT and CDR2 is YYEEEE. DNA for the CDR3: TGTGCCAGCAGCTTGGGGCTAGCGGTGGCCAATGAGCAGTTCTTC. Translated, it gives CASSLGLAVANEQFF.

This rearrangement joins TRBV5-5 to TRBJ1-1; 9 positions agree with TRBD1. Looked up from germline, CDR1 is SGHKS and CDR2 is YYEKEE (reference sequence). This CDR3 comprises 15 residues. The V gene end was trimmed by 4 bases and the J gene end by 5 bases; junction bases not matched to a gene: 9. The CDR3 nucleotides read TGTGCCAGCAGCCTCCCGGACAGGGGCGGGACTGAAGCTTTCTTT. This codes for CASSLPDRGGTEAFF.

CDR3 in DNA: TGTGCCAGCAGCTTAGCACAGGGGAACGAGCAGTACTTC. Protein: CASSLAQGNEQYF. The chain recombines TRBV7-9 with TRBJ2-7; TRBD1 agrees at 7 bases. The trim removed 0 bases at V and 5 bases at J, leaving 1 base unmatched. The CDR3 sequence is 13 residues long. Germline V CDR1 and CDR2: SEHNR, FQNEAQ (reference sequence).

The chain couples TRBV28 to TRBJ1-2, with TRBD1 matching over 8 bases. CDR1 and CDR2 from the germline V gene are MDHEN and SYDVKM. The V gene end was trimmed by 6 bases and the J gene end by 7 bases; junction bases not matched to a gene: 13. CDR3 length equals 15 residues. CDR3 amino acids: CASRPSQGASGGYTF. The CDR3 bases are TGTGCCAGCAGACCCTCTCAGGGGGCGAGTGGTGGCTACACCTTC.